The clone carrying this TCR beta chain came up many times. This record comes from a study of T-cell reconstitution after alpha-beta-depleted transplantation in children. A TCRbeta library incorporating unique molecular identifiers was prepared. TCRdb called the PCR reads again in MiXCR, with one record for every CDR3 protein. The sample records 450,000 to 600,000 distinct CDR3 sequences, 8% to 11% being singletons. This clonotype was obtained from a child younger than 10 with inherited bone marrow failure, due to receive a stem cell transplant. This material consisted of PBMCs, taken before TCRalphabeta/CD19-depleted stem cell transplant.

This chain's CDR3 is CASSLNPTGGFEQYF. In DNA, the CDR3 is TGCGCCAGCAGCTTAAATCCAACAGGGGGCTTCGAGCAGTACTTC. This chain links TRBV5-1 with TRBJ2-7; TRBD1 aligns across 9 bases. V shed 2 bases and J 6 bases; nucleotides not matched to a gene: 9. The CDR3 length is 15 residues. Germline CDR1 is SGHRS and CDR2 is YFSETQ.